These T cell receptor beta chains were read from a single sample in a study of cytomegalovirus exposure and HLA in healthy donors. Clones were read by immunoSEQ multiplex PCR, and TCRdb kept only the in-frame ones, dropping some. Of 150,000 or so clones listed, about four fifths were seen once; the top ten hold 2.8%. Sequencing was carried out using PBMCs. The receptors derive from a young man in good health and CMV-seronegative. CDR3s include the opening cysteine and the closing phenylalanine or tryptophan.

J gene,V gene,CDR3 protein
TRBJ2-5,TRBV6-1,CASSEKYRIPYQETQYF
TRBJ1-5,TRBV23-1,CASTRIRKRGFQPQHF
TRBJ2-5,TRBV4-1,CASSPPSEYQETQYF
TRBJ1-6,TRBV19,CASSVPTGNSPLHF
TRBJ1-4,TRBV11-2,CASSPLRGREKLFF
TRBJ1-2,TRBV4-3,CASSQTLAWRSYGYTF
TRBJ1-6,TRBV14,CASSQVDRRSPLHF
TRBJ2-7,TRBV27,CASSLPPGTGRPYEQYF
TRBJ2-6,TRBV5-1,CASSLGGAGANVLTF
TRBJ1-2,TRBV5-1,CASSPTTGNYGYTF
TRBJ1-1,TRBV10-1,CASSEGEYTEAFF
TRBJ2-7,TRBV7-6,CASSLSPINPAGINSYEQYF
TRBJ2-2,TRBV9,CASSVFASGANTGELFF
TRBJ1-5,TRBV4-2,CASSLGPGGRDQPQHF
TRBJ2-3,TRBV5-1,CASSSFSGGATDTQYF
TRBJ1-4,TRBV5-4,CASRLDSANEKLFF